The sequence of this T cell receptor beta chain was determined in a study of cytomegalovirus exposure and HLA in healthy donors. Study as a whole: About 80 million unique TCR sequences came from HLA-typed donors in an early release. Points from the study as a whole: Follow-up analysis found HLA locus-dependent TCR association rates, highest for DRB1 and lowest for HLA-C. It was 164 TCR beta chains that were listed as cytomegalovirus-associated. A later analysis, which compared TCR beta chains of equal frequency, found the HLA-associated ones more clonally expanded.

PCR involved 60 Vbeta and 13 Jbeta primers. The method was immunoSEQ multiplex PCR; TCRdb's version includes in-frame clones alone and lacks a portion of them. The sample carries approximately 89,000 clones, roughly four fifths recorded once. Germline V gene sequence: CDR1 SGDLS, CDR2 YYNGEE. CDR3 length: 15 residues. V was clipped by 3 bases and J by 5 bases, with 17 bases between them. About this clone: The antigen is undetermined.

The sequencing sample was made of PBMCs. This receptor was identified in a human donor in good health. The gene calls are TRBV9 and TRBJ2-5; TRBD2 might be the D (7 bases). Here the CDR3 reads CASSGGGGGGETQYF. The CDR3, as DNA: TGTGCCAGCAGCGGAGGGGGAGGGGGTGGGGAGACCCAGTACTTC.